This TCR beta chain comes out of a study of blood T cells in healthy people across ages. Study-level findings and limits: Diversity of TCR beta per million T cells declined in a roughly linear way with age.

Then a second PCR, running about 7 to 11 cycles, was carried out with a sample-barcoded 5' primer and a J-beta primer mix. TCRdb itself ran the 5' RACE reads through MiXCR, one entry per CDR3 protein. The sample consists of 650,000 to 800,000 distinct CDR3 sequences, around 50% of them appearing once. This clonotype was detected once. The target antigen is unknown. The final CDR3 position lacks the conserved phenylalanine or tryptophan, pointing to a likely read error. CDR3 size: 13 residues. V lost 3 bases, J lost 7 bases, and 10 bases lay in between. Germline values: CDR1 MGHRA, CDR2 YSYEKL. This TCR derives from an elderly woman in good health. This chain links TRBV4-1 with TRBJ2-1, with D unresolved. Specimen: blood. CDR3 region: CASSQARWNEQFI. In DNA, the CDR3 is TGCGCCAGCAGCCAGGCTAGGTGGAATGAGCAGTTCATC.